A selection of T cell receptor beta chains follows, all from one sample in a study of cytomegalovirus exposure and HLA in healthy donors. Sequencing used immunoSEQ multiplex PCR; TCRdb keeps in-frame clones, though not all of them. The profile shows over 250,000 clones, approximately 86% of them singletons. Sequences were obtained from PBMCs. Source of these receptors: a woman in her twenties or thirties in good health and CMV-seropositive. Both conserved end residues are part of each CDR3. The D gene is left open where the match is weak. Expanded clones get a size class; other rows say once, few or many, or leave the size out.

TRBJ2-5 NA TRBV5-1 TRBD2 TGCGCCAGCAGCAAGAACCCCGGGACTAGCGGGGGGTCCTCCGGCGAGACCCAGTACTTC CASSKNPGTSGGSSGETQYF
TRBJ2-7 NA TRBV7-2 NA TGTGCCAGCAGCTCGCCGGGTCTCTCCTACGAGCAGTACTTC CASSSPGLSYEQYF
TRBJ2-3 NA TRBV5-1 NA TGCGCCAGCAACCGGGGGAGCACAGATACGCAGTATTTT CASNRGSTDTQYF
TRBJ2-3 once TRBV6-5 NA TGTGCCAGCCGTGGGCGGGTAGGCGATACGCAGTATTTT CASRGRVGDTQYF
TRBJ1-2 NA TRBV19 NA TGTGCCAGTAGTGAGGCGGCTGCTAACTATGGCTACACCTTC CASSEAAANYGYTF
TRBJ2-7 NA TRBV30 NA TGTGCCTGGAGTACAGTGACCTACGAGCAGTACTTC CAWSTVTYEQYF
TRBJ1-4 NA TRBV9 NA TGTGCCAGCAGCGTGCAGGGATTTGCAGTTGAAAAACTGTTTTTT CASSVQGFAVEKLFF
TRBJ2-3 NA TRBV7-3 TRBD2 TGTGCCAGCAGCCCCTTCGGGAGGCGTGAGGATACGCAGTATTTT CASSPFGRREDTQYF
TRBJ2-5 once TRBV7-2 TRBD1 TGTGCCAGCATCCAGGACAGGCGACAAGAGACCCAGTACTTC CASIQDRRQETQYF
TRBJ2-7 NA TRBV10-1 NA TGCGCCAGCAGCCCCGCCCCCCTGGACAACTACGAGCAGTACTTC CASSPAPLDNYEQYF
TRBJ2-1 NA TRBV5-6 NA TGTGCCAGCATCCAAGAACAGGGTTTCGGGGCTAATGAGCAGTTCTTC CASIQEQGFGANEQFF
TRBJ1-2 NA TRBV27 TRBD1 TGTGCCAGCAGTTCCTCGGGACAGAATAACTATGGCTACACCTTC CASSSSGQNNYGYTF
TRBJ2-1 NA TRBV30 TRBD2 TGTGCCTGGAGATCGGGCGCCGGACTAGCGGGGTGGGATGAGCAGTTCTTC CAWRSGAGLAGWDEQFF
TRBJ1-4 NA TRBV4-3 TRBD1 TGCGCCAGCAGCCAGGGACAGAACCTGAATGAAAAACTGTTTTTT CASSQGQNLNEKLFF
TRBJ2-7 NA TRBV15 TRBD2 TGTGCCACCAGCAGAGATCCTAGCGGGAGCTACGAGCAGTACTTC CATSRDPSGSYEQYF
TRBJ2-1 NA TRBV7-7 NA TGTGCCAGCAGCTTAGCGCTGACCTCGACCTACAATGAGCAGTTCTTC CASSLALTSTYNEQFF
TRBJ2-7 NA TRBV25-1 NA TGTGCCAGCAGTGAATGGCGAGCGGTGATCTACGAGCAGTACTTC CASSEWRAVIYEQYF
TRBJ2-2 NA TRBV4-3 TRBD2 TGCGCCAGCAGCCAAGAGAGGGCTAGCGGGGTGTGGGGGAACACCGGGGAGCTGTTTTTT CASSQERASGVWGNTGELFF
TRBJ1-4 NA TRBV2 NA TGTGCCAGCAGTGACTTGAGATCAACTAATGAAAAACTGTTTTTT CASSDLRSTNEKLFF
TRBJ2-7 few TRBV10-1 NA TGCGCCCGCTTCCGGGGCGCAGGTTCGACCTACGAGCAGTACTTC CARFRGAGSTYEQYF
TRBJ2-4 NA TRBV5-1 NA TGCGCCAGCAGTCTGGGAGGGACAGGCAAAAACATTCAGTACTTC CASSLGGTGKNIQYF
TRBJ1-4 NA TRBV7-9 NA TGTGCCAGCAGCTTAGGGAAGACAGATGAAAAACTGTTTTTT CASSLGKTDEKLFF
TRBJ2-7 NA TRBV10-3 NA TGTGCCATCAGTGAGTGGCCAAGCGGGCCATCCTACGAGCAGTACTTC CAISEWPSGPSYEQYF
TRBJ2-7 NA TRBV28 NA TGTGCCAGCAGTTTGGTAGAGCAGTACTTC CASSLVEQYF
TRBJ2-7 NA TRBV4-2 TRBD2 TGTGCCAGCCGCTCCGGGACTAGCTCCTACGAGCAGTACTTC CASRSGTSSYEQYF
TRBJ2-7 NA TRBV27 TRBD1 TGTGCCAGCAGTCCCGGGACAGCCTACGAGCAGTACTTC CASSPGTAYEQYF
TRBJ1-4 NA TRBV7-3 NA TGTGCCAGCAGCTTAACGGCCAATGAAAAACTGTTTTTT CASSLTANEKLFF
TRBJ1-3 NA TRBV6-6 NA TGTGCCAGCAGCTTGGACAGCAGAAACACCATATATTTT CASSLDSRNTIYF
TRBJ1-1 NA TRBV6-5 NA TGTGCCAGCAGTTACTCTCGGGGGAACACTGAAGCTTTCTTT CASSYSRGNTEAFF
TRBJ1-3 NA TRBV4-3 NA TGCGCCAGCAGCCAAGATAACAACAGGGAATACACCATATATTTT CASSQDNNREYTIYF
TRBJ1-2 few TRBV27 NA TGTGCCAGCCTCATTTCGGATGGCTACACCTTC CASLISDGYTF
TRBJ1-1 NA TRBV30 TRBD1 TGTGCCTGGGGATCAGCAGGGGGCCGGGGTATGAACACTGAAGCTTTCTTT CAWGSAGGRGMNTEAFF
TRBJ2-2 NA TRBV2 NA TGTGCCAGCAGGAGGGACAACCTTAACACCGGGGAGCTGTTTTTT CASRRDNLNTGELFF
TRBJ2-7 NA TRBV5-6 TRBD1 TGTGCCAGCAGCTTTAAAATCCGGGACAGGGTGGAGCAGTACTTC CASSFKIRDRVEQYF
TRBJ1-3 NA TRBV30 NA TGTGCCTGGAGTCCCGCCTTCTCTGGAAACACCATATATTTT CAWSPAFSGNTIYF
TRBJ1-3 NA TRBV2 NA TGTGCCAGCAGTGATACCCGGGGAAACACCATATATTTT CASSDTRGNTIYF
TRBJ2-2 NA TRBV27 NA TGTGCCAGCAGTTTACAGGGGTCCACCGGGGAGCTGTTTTTT CASSLQGSTGELFF
TRBJ2-1 NA TRBV5-6 NA TGTGCCAGCAGCCGGGGTAGGAGCAATGAGCAGTTCTTC CASSRGRSNEQFF
TRBJ1-4 NA TRBV5-1 TRBD1 TGCGCCAGCAGCTTGGGGGACAGGGGAGAGGAAAAACTGTTTTTT CASSLGDRGEEKLFF
TRBJ2-7 NA TRBV9 TRBD2 TGTGCCAGCAGCGTAGCTCCCCAAACTAGCGGGAGCGAGCAGTACTTC CASSVAPQTSGSEQYF
TRBJ2-3 NA TRBV6-4 NA TGTGCCAGCAGTGACTCGCTAGCAGATACGCAGTATTTT CASSDSLADTQYF
TRBJ2-3 NA TRBV7-2 TRBD2 TGTGCCAGCAGCCCAGGGCTAGCGGGAGCCGCGGCGGGTCCAGATACGCAGTATTTT CASSPGLAGAAAGPDTQYF
TRBJ2-1 NA TRBV5-5 NA TGTGCCAGCAGCTTGGGACCATACAATGAGCAGTTCTTC CASSLGPYNEQFF
TRBJ2-5 NA TRBV5-4 NA TGTGCCAGCAGCCCTCGGGCAGGGATGCAAGAGACCCAGTACTTC CASSPRAGMQETQYF
TRBJ2-3 NA TRBV7-9 NA TGTGCCAGCAGCTTACAAGGCTCCACAGATACGCAGTATTTT CASSLQGSTDTQYF
TRBJ2-5 few TRBV6-5 NA TGTGCCAGCAGTTACCATATAGTAGGCGGCGTGGAGACCCAGTACTTC CASSYHIVGGVETQYF
TRBJ2-1 NA TRBV9 TRBD2 TGTGCCAGCAGCTCGGGACTAGCGGGTTCGGAGCAGTTCTTC CASSSGLAGSEQFF